Presented here are 10 T cell receptor beta chains from one specimen sequenced in a study of molecular identifiers for immune sequencing clone quantification (dated by TCRdb to 2016 to 2019). The protocol used for the library was PCR. Sequencing was carried out with an Illumina HiSeq 4000. The public reads were reanalyzed by TCRdb: fastp trimming at Q25, MiXCR alignment, in-frame beta chains only. Records with the same CDR3 protein are collapsed into one entry carrying the most frequent genes and DNA. In this sample the table shows approximately 550,000 distinct CDR3 sequences, 20% to 25% of which occur a single time. The ten largest clones take up about 0.8% of the sample. Source material: naive CD8+ T cells from blood, with Jurkat cell RNA spiked in. The sample's cell subset or site label, in plain terms: FACS-sorted CD8+CD4-CCR7+CD45RA+ naive T cells. These TCRs come from a human donor in good health. Some libraries in this study had Jurkat cell RNA spiked in.

The table lists this clonotype with a few counts. The chain links TRBV5-4 to TRBJ2-1, with 7 bases matching TRBD1. The length of the CDR3 is 15 residues. V was pared by 1 base and J by 8 bases, with 9 bases of the junction left unmatched. CDR1 is SGHNT and CDR2 is YYREEE in the germline V gene (reference sequence). This chain's CDR3 is CASSLPGQRGDEQFF. The CDR3 DNA is TGTGCCAGCAGCTTGCCGGGACAGAGGGGCGATGAGCAGTTCTTC.

A word on this clonotype: Compared with germline, one end of the junction differs, possibly owing to a read error. The chain links TRBV15 to TRBJ2-5, with TRBD2 identical over 8 bases. This CDR3 has 16 amino acids. Looked up from germline, CDR1 is LNHNV and CDR2 is YYDKDF (reference sequence). This CDR3 reads CATSSTSGSYQETQYF. The CDR3, as DNA: TGTGCCACAAGCAGCACTAGCGGAAGCTACCAAGAGACCCAGTACTTC.

For this clonotype: The junction departs from the called germline gene at one end, perhaps through a read error. This rearrangement joins TRBV6-2 or TRBV6-3 to TRBJ2-2; D perhaps matches TRBD2 (5 bases). The CDR3 totals 17 residues. In germline, CDR1 is MNHEY, CDR2 SVGEGT. For the CDR3, the DNA is TGTGCCAGCAGTTACCCCAAGGACGGACGTTACACCGGGGAGCTGCTTTTT. Translation gives CASSYPKDGRYTGELLF.

This clonotype was observed a handful of times. This chain connects TRBV7-9 to TRBJ1-5, with TRBD1 identical over 9 bases. V lost 4 bases, J lost 3 bases, and 4 bases stayed unmatched. CDR1 SEHNR and CDR2 FQNEAQ come from the germline V gene (reference sequence). The CDR3 covers 15 residues. The CDR3 nucleotides are TGTGCCAGCAGCTATGGGACAGGGACCAATCAGCCCCAGCATTTT. This translates into CASSYGTGTNQPQHF.

The sample holds one count of this clonotype. A much bigger clone sits one base away, suggesting this may be a read error. The rearrangement joins TRBV20-1 to TRBJ2-7, with a possible D match to TRBD1 (6 bases). The CDR3 covers 14 residues. V lost 3 bases and J 3 bases, leaving 15 bases between the germline ends. Germline-derived CDR1 and CDR2 are DFQATT and SNEGSKA (reference sequence). The CDR3, as DNA: TGCAGTGCTAGCGATGCGGACAGACTCTACGAGCAGTACTTC. It translates to CSASDADRLYEQYF.

This clonotype was seen ten or more times. The chain is built from TRBV13 and TRBJ2-5; D is unresolved. Germline values: CDR1 PRHDT, CDR2 FYEKMQ (reference sequence). V lost 3 bases, J lost 7 bases, and 12 bases lay in between. This CDR3 has 13 residues. This CDR3 is CASSLGSPGTQYF. Written as DNA, the CDR3 is TGTGCCAGCAGCTTGGGCTCTCCGGGGACCCAGTACTTC. Together with reference TRBV13 and TRBJ2-5, the CDR3 gives the full variable domain: AAGVIQSPRHLIKEKRETATLKCYPIPRHDTVYWYQQGPGQDPQFLISFYEKMQSDKGSIPDRFSAQQFSDYHSELNMSSLELGDSALYFCASSLGSPGTQYFGPGTRLLVL.

This clonotype was seen more than once but under ten times. The V call is TRBV27, the J call TRBJ1-5, with 9 bases aligning to TRBD1. Germline V gives CDR1 MNHEY, CDR2 SMNVEV (reference sequence). The CDR3 runs 13 residues. The ends lost 8 bases at V and 5 bases at J; junction bases unmatched: 4. In DNA, the CDR3 is TGTGCCAGCTCGGGACAGGGACATCAGCCCCAGCATTTT. Its translation is CASSGQGHQPQHF.

This clonotype was observed a handful of times. The chain recombines TRBV10-3 with TRBJ1-3, with a weak D call TRBD1 (6 bases). This CDR3 is 14 amino acids long. The V end was cut by 6 bases, the J end by 2 bases, with 11 bases between. Germline V gene data show CDR1 as ENHRY and CDR2 as SYGVKD. The CDR3 nucleotides are TGTGCCATCAGGGCCCCAGGGGCTGGAAACACCATATATTTT. Amino acids: CAIRAPGAGNTIYF.

The chain has TRBV3-1 and TRBJ2-7, with D maybe TRBD2 (5 bases). V was shortened by 2 bases and J by 5 bases, with 13 bases between the two germline ends. Germline values: CDR1 LGHDT, CDR2 YNNKEL (reference sequence). The CDR3 runs 14 residues. DNA for the CDR3: TGTGCCAGCAGCCAACTGCCGGGGTCACACGAGCAGTACTTC. As protein: CASSQLPGSHEQYF.

The V gene is TRBV12-3 or TRBV12-4, the J gene TRBJ2-4; D could derive from TRBD1 or TRBD2 (5 bases each). Between the trimmed V and J ends, which lost 5 bases and 5 bases, there was a span of 19 bases. The CDR3 extends over 16 amino acids. The CDR3 loop is CASSPGVGGWENIQYF. In nucleotides, the CDR3 is TGTGCCAGCAGTCCGGGTGTTGGGGGATGGGAAAACATTCAGTACTTC.